This T cell receptor (beta chain) was sequenced for a study of cytomegalovirus exposure and HLA in healthy donors (dated by TCRdb to 2017 to 2019). About the study as a whole: An earlier analysis of approximately 600 of the donors reported 250 to 300 Gb of sequence data and some 120 million unique TCR beta sequences from around 200 million T cells. Around 320 gigabases of sequencing data and tens of millions of unique TCR sequences were included in an early release covering around 600 HLA-typed donors. In the later analysis, no new phenotypic data were used to find candidate immune exposures; instead, reliance was placed on TCR beta sequences and their occurrence across donors. To predict cytomegalovirus infection status, the study combined high-throughput TCR immunosequencing, statistical association of individual TCRs with disease status, and machine learning. To decide whether each TCR beta V gene segment behaved as functional or pseudogenic, an earlier analysis of over 500 of the donors relied on high-throughput TCR beta sequencing. A later analysis re-examined previously published TCR beta repertoires from roughly 720 donors and added high-resolution HLA genotyping to investigate patterns of TCR occurrence. Along with the approximately 700-subject first cohort, a separate validation cohort of over a hundred different subjects was used. The study aimed to test whether signatures of past pathogen exposure could be identified by cataloging public T cell receptors. Genome-wide SNP genotypes for about 65% of the roughly 670 donors were used in a later genetic analysis, which treated that subset as a discovery cohort. The T cell repertoires of several hundred subjects were profiled by immunosequencing and related to cytomegalovirus serostatus. Typing coverage differed by locus: A, B, C, DRB1 and DQB1 were typed in about 629-630 donors, DQA1 in around 500, DPA1 in 606, and DPB1 in 400 to 490. Among the roughly 400 genotyped donors, approximately 76% belonged to the genetic ancestry cluster associated with self-reported Caucasian donors. HLA typing covered class I and class II loci at four-digit resolution. About 5 DR-DQ haplotypes were handled as single units for association and clustering, since linkage in the cohort was strong. On average, roughly 240,000 unique TCR beta nucleotide sequences were sequenced per donor among some 420 genotyped donors of the cohort, with roughly 18% of those sequences being non-productive. Donor age, sex, ethnicity and CMV serostatus were compiled alongside the repertoire data. Every discovery cohort repertoire had been produced on one sequencing platform. Points the paper makes about the study in general: Most TCR sequences were observed very rarely across donors, whereas some public TCRs were present in many individuals. Because HLA typing was missing for some donors at each locus, association tests included only the typed subset. The cohort was sequenced for TCR beta chains only, and without alpha or paired-chain data the features that could be detected were limited. In a later analysis, HLA-associated TCR beta chains showed more clonal expansion and lower generation probabilities than non-associated chains that were equally common. The study gave a list of more than 150 TCR beta chains associated with cytomegalovirus. Linkage disequilibrium might explain the correlated functional status among segregating V segments, but an unknown experimental factor could not be ruled out. According to a later analysis, most CMV-associated TCR beta chains appeared to be HLA-restricted, and the HLA associations seemed to be driven largely by CMV exposure. Strong co-occurrence of HLA alleles, especially DR and DQ, made assigning TCR associations to individual alleles difficult. Because counts were too low, about 15 rarely observed V segments, including chromosome 9 orphons, were left out of the earlier analysis of 587 of the donors. In vitro tests confirmed that a few of the cytomegalovirus-associated TCR beta chains recognize cytomegalovirus antigens. In a later analysis, the rate of TCR association differed among HLA loci, with DRB1 alleles having the most associated TCRs and HLA-C alleles having the fewest. The presence/absence analyses assumed that sequencing depth was roughly uniform across donors, and that assumption may not be true. Some IMGT-functional V segments, including TRBV6-2 and TRBV6-3, could not be distinguished by the 87-base-pair reads and were therefore excluded. In a later genetic analysis, a missense DCLRE1C variant was associated with V-gene and J-gene trimming of TCR beta chains, and the association was replicated in an independent cohort. In both the original and validation cohorts, the classifier was reported to diagnose cytomegalovirus status with high specificity and sensitivity. A cluster of highly shared sequence variants was judged likely to represent a technical artifact of the sequencing pipeline. At a false discovery rate of 0.05, a later analysis linked under 20,000 TCR beta sequences to specific HLA alleles. For the cohort, immune exposure information was limited to CMV serostatus. The authors suggested that the approach could potentially be extended to other disease states and immunological phenotypes. In a later analysis, several top co-occurrence clusters were reported to appear linked to parvovirus B19, influenza, CMV and Epstein-Barr virus. According to a later genetic analysis, donors in an Asian-associated ancestry cluster had fewer N-insertions in productive TCRs than the approximately 670-donor mean. A further reported finding was that TCR beta sequences accurately predicted the HLA-A and HLA-B alleles for most subjects in the first cohort. Broadly in line with IMGT annotations, most TCR beta V segments showed up in productive rearrangements about 87% or about 30% of the time in an earlier analysis of 587 of the donors.

Looking up the germline V gene yields CDR1 SGHAT and CDR2 FQNNGV. A distance of 7 bases separates the germline ends of V and J, which lose 1 base and 3 bases respectively. CDR3 length: 13 amino acids, cysteine to phenylalanine. Only the CDR3 region is kept as DNA, spanning 39 bases read in frame from base 1. The cohort was made up of 666 healthy bone marrow donors. All cohort members were sampled while nominally healthy, although unrecorded immune exposures were likely present. The donor tested CMV seropositive, placing the donor among the 289 seropositive members of the cohort. Each donor provided a peripheral blood sample, and peripheral blood mononuclear cells were used for TCR beta sequencing. Genomic DNA was extracted from the blood cell samples with the Qiagen DNeasy Blood Extraction Kit. The library was obtained by the immunoSEQ multiplex PCR assay. For the multiplex PCR, a mixture combining 60 forward primers for TCR Vbeta segments and 13 reverse primers for TCR Jbeta segments was used. Amplification of the CDR3 region of rearranged TCR beta genes was performed with a multiplex PCR assay on genomic DNA. On the Illumina HiSeq System, the amplified TCR beta libraries were sequenced as 87-base-pair reads. On the authors' methods: Across the 670 or so repertoires, a later analysis counted roughly 77 million unique TCR beta chains, some 11 million of which were shared by at least two donors. A nearest-neighbor algorithm error-corrected the raw reads and collapsed the reads into unique sequences, merging closely related sequences to remove PCR and sequencing errors. CDR3 sequences were aligned to IMGT reference sequences to assign V, D and J gene segments. For a sequence to be retained, at least a six-nucleotide match to both a V gene segment and a J gene segment was required. A rearrangement was called productive if the CDR3 had no stop codons and remained in frame with V and J, and every other rearrangement was called non-productive. Following IMGT convention, CDR3 was defined as the stretch from the second conserved V-encoded cysteine to the conserved J-encoded phenylalanine. The earlier analysis of roughly 590 of the donors excluded any sequence lacking an unambiguous match to a single V gene segment. In an earlier analysis of about 590 of the donors, a V segment was called functional when productive rearrangements were above 56.7%, and segregating when the standard deviation between donors exceeded 5%. To diagnose cytomegalovirus status from the catalog of TCR beta chain sequences, a statistical classification framework was built. V and J gene assignment, in a later analysis, came from comparing TCR nucleotide sequences with IMGT/GENE-DB human TR gene sequences. A later analysis assigned CDR3 sequences and most-parsimonious VDJ recombination scenarios with the TCRdist pipeline. A later analysis defined each TCR beta chain by its CDR3 amino acid sequence plus V-gene family, and excluded reads lacking a unique V-gene family. In a later analysis, approximately 640 highly shared, low-generation-probability nucleotide sequences were removed to address suspected cross-contamination and a sequencing artifact. For each public chain, a later analysis derived a clonal expansion index from normalized ranks of inferred template counts within each repertoire. In a later analysis, generation probabilities were computed with a VDJ recombination model fitted to out-of-frame rearrangements, and the resulting probabilities were checked against IGoR. Hypergeometric tests were used in a later analysis to score TCR-TCR, TCR-HLA and TCR-CMV co-occurrence, with a repertoire-size bias correction applied to the TCR pairs. In a later analysis, false discovery rates were estimated by permuting HLA or CMV assignments 20 times. In a later analysis, co-occurring TCRs were grouped using DBSCAN, and TCRdist sequence similarity was added for clustering within HLA-allele-positive subsets. For co-occurrence clustering, repertoires with fewer than 30,000 or more than 120,000 public chains were excluded, along with roughly five repertoires with anomalous nucleotide sharing. The source is immuneACCESS, and TCRdb retained only in-frame sequences with V and J called. Part of the clones is not carried over; for the studies checked, unresolved V genes explain less than half of this, and the remainder is unexplained. The DNA gave D and trimming, while V, J and clone size come from that table. This sample gives 30,000 to 40,000 clones in total; around 76% of them show up just once. The top ten constitute approximately 8.9% of the sample.

Note on this clone: There is no known antigen for this receptor. Qualities for individual bases were not recorded, and no much larger clone is one base off.

Input material: PBMCs. Recombination connected TRBV11-2 to TRBJ2-7; the best D guess is TRBD2, with 5 bases matching. This receptor was obtained from a woman in her twenties or thirties in good health and CMV-seropositive. At the DNA level, the sequence is TGTGCCAGCAGCTTAGCCACTAGCTACGAGCAGTACTTC. Translated, this is CASSLATSYEQYF.